The next 20 T cell receptor beta chains were all read from a single sample in a study of tumor-infiltrating lymphocytes in primary liver carcinoma. TCR beta cDNA came from about 450 ng total RNA, primed with a constant-region primer. Slightly modified ARM-PCR, run as three nested multiplex PCR rounds, produced the TCR beta libraries. The study ran its first two PCR rounds for roughly 9 cycles each, using TRBV1-TRBV30 forward primers and a C-beta reverse primer. MiXCR was run by TCRdb on the multiplex PCR reads, yielding one entry per CDR3 protein. Of approximately 340,000 distinct CDR3 sequences listed, almost 65% were seen once; the top ten hold approximately 5.9%. Blood RNA came from unsorted whole blood; germline DNA was also extracted. Sequencing was performed on peripheral blood. The receptors here all came from a man aged 40-49 years with primary liver carcinoma and hepatitis B virus infection.

For this clonotype: A read error may account for a junction end that differs from germline. The chain employs TRBV4-1 and TRBJ2-3, with D possibly being TRBD2 (6 bases). The germline CDR1 and CDR2 sequences are MGHRA and YSYEKL. The CDR3 runs to 16 residues. The DNA for the CDR3 is TGCGCCAGCAGCCCCAAATACCGGGAGATAACAGATACGCATTATTTT. Its protein is CASSPKYREITDTHYF.

This clonotype was observed a handful of times. This sequence joins TRBV20-1 and TRBJ2-2; D possibly matches TRBD1 or TRBD2 (6 bases each). V was clipped by 5 bases and J by 7 bases, with 17 bases between them. From germline, CDR1 is DFQATT and CDR2 SNEGSKA (reference sequence). The CDR3 covers 14 residues. As DNA, the CDR3 is TGCAGTGCTCAGGACGGGGGCAAAGGCGGGGAGCTGTTTTTT. It codes for CSAQDGGKGGELFF.

Comment on this clonotype: An end of the junction differs from the germline gene, which may be a read error. This chain joins TRBV11-2 and TRBJ2-3, with a weak D call TRBD2 (6 bases). CDR1 SGHAT and CDR2 FQNNGV come from the germline V gene. The CDR3 is 16 amino acids. CDR3 sequence reads: CASSDRGTDNTDTQYF. The CDR3, as DNA: TGTGCCAGCAGCGACCGCGGGACGGACAACACAGACACGCAGTATTTT. Variable domain in full (rest from reference TRBV11-2 and TRBJ2-3): EAGVAQSPRYKIIEKRQSVAFWCNPISGHATLYWYQQILGQGPKLLIQFQNNGVVDDSQLPKDRFSAERLKGVDSTLKIQPAKLEDSAVYLCASSDRGTDNTDTQYFGPGTRLTVL.

In this sample, this clonotype turned up many times. The V and J genes are TRBV11-2 and TRBJ2-7; D is ambiguous. In germline, CDR1 is SGHAT, CDR2 FQNNGV. V lost 1 base and J 2 bases, leaving 9 bases between the germline ends. The CDR3 contains 14 residues. The CDR3 reads CASSLGAATYEQYF. CDR3 DNA: TGTGCCAGCAGCTTAGGGGCAGCAACCTACGAGCAGTACTTC.

This clonotype was recorded at least ten times. CDR3 protein: CASRPPGVYNEQFF. CDR3 nucleotides: TGTGCCAGCAGACCCCCCGGGGTTTACAATGAGCAGTTCTTC. The V gene is TRBV6-5, the J gene TRBJ2-1, with D possibly matching TRBD2 (5 bases). V gave up 6 bases and J gave up 4 bases, with 13 bases separating them. The CDR3 contains 14 residues. The germline V gene encodes CDR1 MNHEY and CDR2 SVGAGI.

The chain uses TRBV11-2 and TRBJ2-5; 9 bases fit TRBD2. V lost 2 bases, J lost 5 bases, and 6 bases stayed unmatched. CDR3 length: 15 amino acids. From germline, CDR1 is SGHAT and CDR2 FQNNGV. In DNA form, the CDR3 reads TGTGCCAGCAGCTTACAGCTAGCGGGAAGGGAGACCCAGTACTTC. This gives the protein CASSLQLAGRETQYF.

To note about this clonotype: This clone may be a read error of a much larger clone one base away. The chain joins TRBV4-2 to TRBJ2-2; the D gene is possibly TRBD1 (5 bases). The CDR3 extends over 15 amino acids. Germline V gene data show CDR1 as LGHNA and CDR2 as YNFKEQ. The CDR3 is CARSQLDRNTGELFF. The CDR3 coding sequence is TGTGCCAGGAGCCAACTTGACAGGAACACCGGGGAGCTGTTTTTT.

On this clonotype: This may arise from a read error, as a much more abundant clone is one base away. This chain connects TRBV6-6 to TRBJ2-7, with D perhaps being TRBD1 or TRBD2 (6 bases each). Per germline, CDR1 MNHNY and CDR2 SVGAGI (reference sequence). The CDR3 is 13 residues long. CDR3 DNA sequence: TGTGCCATCAGTTACGGGGGCAGCTACGAGCAGTACTTC. Translating gives CAISYGGSYEQYF.

This chain connects TRBV11-2 to TRBJ2-1; 8 nucleotides line up with TRBD2. CDR1 and CDR2 (germline): SGHAT, FQNNGV. The CDR3 is made up of 15 amino acids. CDR3 DNA sequence: TGTATCGGCAGCCCCGAGCGGGAGAGGTACAATGAGCAGTTCTTC. Translation: CIGSPERERYNEQFF. Based on the CDR3 plus reference TRBV11-2 and TRBJ2-1, the full variable domain is EAGVAQSPRYKIIEKRQSVAFWCNPISGHATLYWYQQILGQGPKLLIQFQNNGVVDDSQLPKDRFSAERLKGVDSTLKIQPAKLEDSAVYLCIGSPERERYNEQFFGPGTRLTVL.

To note about this clonotype: A much larger clone is a single base away; this may be a read error. In this CDR3 the conserved last residue, phenylalanine or tryptophan, is missing, so a read error is likely. V and J are TRBV13 and TRBJ2-1, with D perhaps assigned TRBD1 or TRBD2 (5 bases each). The germline CDR1 and CDR2 sequences are PRHDT and FYEKMQ (reference sequence). The CDR3 contains 13 residues. V shed 0 bases and J shed 6 bases, with 6 bases lying between them. CDR3 amino acids: CASSLGGTNEQFL. The DNA of the CDR3 is TGTGCCAGCAGCTTAGGTGGGACCAATGAGCAGTTCTTA.

About this clonotype: This may be a read error: a much more frequent sequence differs by one nucleotide. The DNA is omitted, as the CDR3 cannot be located on it reliably, and the CDR3 follows TCRdb's listing. The chain recombines TRBV29-1 with TRBJ1-2; TRBD1, the D gene given by the table, was not confirmed from the DNA. Termini included, the CDR3 measures 13 amino acids. Per germline, CDR1 SQVTM and CDR2 ANQGSEA. This CDR3 reads CSVGQGMGYGCTF.

Note on this clonotype: One end of the junction is discordant with germline, which a read error may explain. J is TRBJ2-1 and V is TRBV11-3; 9 bases agree with TRBD1. Germline-derived CDR1 and CDR2 are SGHNT and YENEEA. The CDR3 sequence is 20 residues long. The CDR3 spells CATSLAPPGQGIAWHSEQFF. The CDR3 DNA reads TGTGCCACCAGCTTAGCTCCTCCGGGACAGGGAATCGCATGGCATAGTGAGCAATTCTTC.

This clonotype was detected only once. Sequence at one end of the junction differs from germline and may be a read error. The gene calls are TRBV11-2 and TRBJ2-7; the D is unclear. From germline, CDR1 is SGHAT and CDR2 FQNNGV. CDR3 length: 13 amino acids. The CDR3 loop reads CASSPRANYEHHF. The CDR3 DNA is TGTGCCAGCAGCCCTCGGGCCAACTACGAGCACCACTTC.

This clonotype was counted between two and nine times. The chain employs TRBV6-2 or TRBV6-3 and TRBJ2-5; unclear D gene. Germline CDR1 is MNHEY and CDR2 is SVGEGT. The CDR3 has 13 amino acids. V was shortened by 2 bases and J by 1 base, with 5 bases between the two germline ends. The CDR3 bases are TGTGCCAGCAGTTACCCCCCCCAAGAGACCCAGTACTTC. Protein product: CASSYPPQETQYF.

With regard to this clonotype: Mismatch with germline at one junction end may stem from a read error. The V gene is TRBV11-2, the J gene TRBJ2-5, with D possibly matching TRBD2 (5 bases). CDR3 length equals 15 residues. The V gene's germline CDR1 is SGHAT and CDR2 FQNNGV. The CDR3 loop is CACSRRESIPETQYF. DNA for the CDR3: TGTGCCTGCAGCAGACGGGAATCTATACCAGAGACCCAGTACTTC.

This clonotype has more than one count but fewer than ten. The junction departs from germline at one end; a sequencing error may be responsible. V gene TRBV11-2 combines with J gene TRBJ2-7; tentatively, D is TRBD1 (5 bases). Germline lookup yields CDR1 SGHAT and CDR2 FQNNGV. CDR3 length: 14 residues. The CDR3 is CASSSRTRCYDQYF. The CDR3 nucleotides are TGTGCCAGCAGCTCTCGGACAAGGTGCTACGATCAGTACTTC.

The chain recombines TRBV5-1 with TRBJ2-3, with TRBD1 matching over 7 bases. Germline V lookup: CDR1 SGHRS, CDR2 YFSETQ. V dropped 3 bases and J dropped 3; count of bases not matched to a gene: 7. The CDR3 extends over 15 amino acids. This CDR3 is CASSSGQPWTDTQYF. The CDR3 nucleotides are TGCGCCAGCAGCTCGGGACAGCCCTGGACAGATACGCAGTATTTT.

A single count supports this clonotype. CDR3 amino acids: CASSYLTVANEQFF. The CDR3 DNA reads TGTGCCAGCAGTTACTTAACGGTAGCGAATGAGCAGTTCTTC. The chain uses TRBV6-5 and TRBJ2-1, with a tentative D call TRBD2 (5 bases). This CDR3 spans 14 amino acids. CDR1 MNHEY and CDR2 SVGAGI come from the germline V gene. The V gene lost 1 base and the J gene lost 7 bases, with 11 bases spanning the gap.

This chain joins TRBV12-3 or TRBV12-4 and TRBJ2-4; TRBD2 aligns across 9 bases. J lost 8 bases, V lost 7 bases, and 9 bases had no gene match. The CDR3 covers 14 residues. The CDR3: CASKFGPSGDIQYF. CDR3 coding DNA: TGTGCCAGCAAATTCGGGCCTAGCGGGGACATTCAGTACTTC.

This clonotype was seen a handful of times. A much larger clone lies a single base off, so this may be a read error. J is TRBJ2-7 and V is TRBV29-1, with D possibly TRBD1 on 6 matching bases. The germline gives CDR1 SQVTM, CDR2 ANQGSEA. Trimming removed 6 bases from V and 4 bases from J, with 13 bases in between. The CDR3 contains 12 residues. CDR3 sequence: CSVATGLYEQYF. The CDR3 nucleotides read TGCAGCGTGGCGACAGGCCTATACGAGCAGTACTTC.